This passage covers 21 T cell receptor beta chains from one sample sequenced in a study of immune heterogeneity within non-small cell lung tumors. The template consisted of bulk tumor genomic DNA, with about 600 ng used per sample. Several biopsies per primary tumor were taken during surgery, spaced as far apart as possible. Patients underwent curative surgery for non-small cell lung cancer (untreated and newly diagnosed). A multiplex PCR containing 32 V primers and 13 J primers was used to amplify TCR beta CDR3. Each CDR3 protein gets one entry after TCRdb re-called the multiplex PCR reads with MiXCR. The sample contains 9,500 to 12,000 distinct CDR3 sequences, approximately 20% of which appear only once. The sequenced material came from lung tumor tissue. These receptors all stem from a man aged 60-69 years with non-small cell lung cancer.

This clonotype was counted a few times. The J gene is TRBJ1-1, the V gene TRBV7-3; D is ambiguous. The ends were cut back, 0 bases at V and 1 base at J, with 12 bases in the middle. Per germline, CDR1 SGHTA and CDR2 FQGTGA. The length of the CDR3 is 16 residues. The CDR3 sequence: CASSLTGNNRNTEAFF. The CDR3 nucleotides read TGTGCCAGCAGCTTAACGGGGAACAATAGGAACACTGAAGCTTTCTTT.

The V gene is TRBV7-8, the J gene TRBJ2-7; 9 nucleotides agree with TRBD1. Germline lookup yields CDR1 SGHVS and CDR2 FQNEAQ. V gave up 5 bases and J gave up 7 bases; unmatched junction bases: 15. The CDR3 contains 16 residues. The CDR3 loop is CASSPRDRVGSGEQYF. CDR3 in DNA: TGTGCCAGCAGCCCTAGGGACAGGGTGGGTTCTGGAGAGCAGTACTTC.

In this sample, this clonotype turned up a few times. V is TRBV7-9 and J is TRBJ2-7, with 9 nucleotides matching TRBD2. Germline-derived CDR1 and CDR2 are SEHNR and FQNEAQ (reference sequence). The CDR3 consists of 15 residues. The V segment lost 4 bases and the J segment 4 bases; nucleotides outside the gene matches: 8. CDR3 residues: CASSWVAGVGYEQYF. The DNA of the CDR3 is TGTGCCAGCAGCTGGGTAGCGGGAGTAGGTTACGAGCAGTACTTC. Full variable domain (outside the CDR3, taken from reference TRBV7-9 and TRBJ2-7): DTGVSQNPRHKITKRGQNVTFRCDPISEHNRLYWYRQTLGQGPEFLTYFQNEAQLEKSRLLSDRFSAERPKGSFSTLEIQRTEQGDSAMYLCASSWVAGVGYEQYFGPGTRLTVT.

This chain uses TRBV19 with TRBJ2-5, with D possibly being TRBD1 or TRBD2 (5 bases each). With 1 base removed from V and 3 bases from J, the gap between germline ends came to 15 bases. CDR1 LNHDA and CDR2 SQIVND come from the germline V gene (reference sequence). This CDR3 contains 16 residues. CDR3 nucleotide sequence: TGTGCCAGTAGTATAGTGGGCAGGGACGCTGAAGAGACCCAGTACTTC. Amino acid sequence: CASSIVGRDAEETQYF.

The chain links TRBV4-1 to TRBJ2-1; D may correspond to TRBD1 or TRBD2 (5 bases each). CDR3 length equals 15 residues. V lost 5 bases, J lost 6 bases, and 17 bases lay in between. Germline V gene lookup returns CDR1 MGHRA and CDR2 YSYEKL. Here the CDR3 reads CASSENPGRINEQFF. The CDR3 DNA follows: TGCGCCAGCAGCGAGAATCCGGGACGAATCAATGAGCAGTTCTTC.

This clonotype was seen at least ten times. The chain's CDR3 is CASSIDGVTKGGYTF. The DNA for the CDR3 is TGTGCCAGTAGTATAGATGGGGTCACCAAGGGAGGCTACACCTTC. V and J are TRBV19 and TRBJ1-2; D remains unclear. The CDR3 extends over 15 amino acids. Per germline, CDR1 LNHDA and CDR2 SQIVND (reference sequence). V lost 0 bases and J 8 bases, leaving 16 bases between the germline ends. Full variable domain (remainder filled in from reference TRBV19 and TRBJ1-2): DGGITQSPKYLFRKEGQNVTLSCEQNLNHDAMYWYRQDPGQGLRLIYYSQIVNDFQKGDIAEGYSVSREKKESFPLTVTSAQKNPTAFYLCASSIDGVTKGGYTFGSGTRLTVV.

This clonotype was observed many times. As DNA, the CDR3 is TGTGCCAGCAGCTTAGGAGAGATAGCCAGAAACAATGAGCAGTTCTTC. Amino acids: CASSLGEIARNNEQFF. The chain couples TRBV11-2 to TRBJ2-1; D unresolved. With 1 base removed from V and 5 bases from J, the gap between germline ends came to 15 bases. This CDR3 region has 16 residues. From germline, CDR1 is SGHAT and CDR2 FQNNGV.

J is TRBJ2-3 and V is TRBV9, with D perhaps TRBD2 (6 bases). V was trimmed by 2 bases and J by 1 base, leaving 11 bases between them. This CDR3 is built from 15 residues. Germline V gene lookup returns CDR1 SGDLS and CDR2 YYNGEE. CDR3 region: CASSVLASGTDTQYF. The CDR3 DNA reads TGTGCCAGCAGCGTCTTAGCTAGCGGCACAGATACGCAGTATTTT.

In its sample, this clonotype ranks as medium-sized. Here the CDR3 DNA reads TGTGCCAGCAGTTTCAGGGGAAATTCCTACGAGCAGTACTTC. Translating it yields CASSFRGNSYEQYF. The genes are TRBV27 and TRBJ2-7, with a possible D match to TRBD1 (6 bases). V gave up 3 bases and J gave up 1 base, with 10 bases separating them. The CDR3 sequence is 14 residues long. Looked up from germline, CDR1 is MNHEY and CDR2 is SMNVEV (reference sequence).

This clonotype was seen more than once but under ten times. This chain connects TRBV18 to TRBJ1-5; D is unclear. V gave up 2 bases and J gave up 4 bases, with 12 bases separating them. This CDR3 contains 15 residues. Germline CDR1 and CDR2: KGHSH and LQKENI. This CDR3 reads CASSPGPGSNQPQHF. As DNA, the CDR3 is TGTGCCAGCTCACCAGGGCCGGGGTCAAATCAGCCCCAGCATTTT.

This clonotype has a handful of counts. The J gene is TRBJ1-1, the V gene TRBV30, with D possibly TRBD1 on 6 matching bases. V lost 7 bases to trimming and J lost 5 bases, with 14 bases between them. This CDR3 spans 12 amino acids. Germline loops: CDR1 GTSNPN, CDR2 SVGIG (reference sequence). The CDR3 sequence: CAYIQGITEAFF. Written as DNA, the CDR3 is TGTGCCTATATACAGGGTATAACTGAAGCTTTCTTT.

At least ten counts were recorded for this clonotype. The chain uses TRBV6-4 and TRBJ2-2, with 9 bases matching TRBD1. The trim removed 10 bases at V and 3 bases at J, leaving 15 bases unmatched. The CDR3 length is 17 residues. Germline V gives CDR1 MRHNA, CDR2 SNTAGT. CDR3 sequence: CAKRNGTGLLDTGELFF. The CDR3 nucleotides are TGTGCCAAGAGAAACGGGACAGGGCTTTTGGACACCGGGGAGCTGTTTTTT.

The CDR3 DNA reads as TGTGCCAGCAGCTCGGGACTGACCTTATACGAGCAGTACTTC. Translating it yields CASSSGLTLYEQYF. This rearrangement joins TRBV7-9 to TRBJ2-7, with D perhaps TRBD2 (6 bases). Deletions cut 4 bases from V and 4 bases from J, with 14 bases between. The CDR3 contains 14 residues. Looked up from germline, CDR1 is SEHNR and CDR2 is FQNEAQ (reference sequence).

In this sample, this clonotype is medium-sized (0.01 to 0.1%). The chain is built from TRBV27 and TRBJ2-7, with TRBD1 matching 10 bases. This CDR3 is built from 14 residues. Looked up from germline, CDR1 is MNHEY and CDR2 is SMNVEV (reference sequence). V lost 6 bases to trimming and J lost 2 bases; unmatched junction nucleotides: 4. The CDR3 here is CASSLGQGPYEQYF. CDR3 coding DNA: TGTGCCAGCAGCTTGGGACAGGGGCCCTACGAGCAGTACTTC.

The genes are TRBV4-2 and TRBJ1-4; D call uncertain. V was shortened by 4 bases and J by 4 bases, with 13 bases between the two germline ends. Germline CDR1 and CDR2: LGHNA and YNFKEQ. This CDR3 is built from 15 residues. CDR3 sequence: CASSPPQTFNEKLFF. The CDR3 nucleotides read TGTGCCAGCAGCCCGCCACAGACGTTTAATGAAAAACTGTTTTTT.

This clonotype turned up a few times. Its ends do not fully match the called genes, so a read error is possible. This rearrangement joins TRBV5-1 to TRBJ2-2; D gene uncertain. The CDR3 extends over 13 amino acids. In germline, CDR1 is SGHRS, CDR2 YFSETQ. CDR3 sequence: CASSLDGDGELFF. The CDR3 DNA reads TGCGCCAGCAGTTTGGATGGGGACGGGGAGCTGTTTTTT.

The CDR3: CACTSPRTSSYEQYF. The CDR3 DNA is TGTGCCTGCACCTCCCCCCGGACTAGCTCCTACGAGCAGTACTTC. The J gene is TRBJ2-7, the V gene TRBV28; 7 bases fit TRBD2. Trimming cost V 11 bases and J 0 bases; bases outside gene matches: 13. Germline CDR1 reads MDHEN; CDR2 reads SYDVKM. The CDR3 totals 15 residues. Supplemented by reference TRBV28 and TRBJ2-7, the full variable domain reads DVKVTQSSRYLVKRTGEKVFLECVQDMDHENMFWYRQDPGLGLRLIYFSYDVKMKEKGDIPEGYSVSREKKERFSLILESASTNQTSMYLCACTSPRTSSYEQYFGPGTRLTVT.

By sample share, this clonotype is medium-sized. The chain couples TRBV19 to TRBJ1-5; D gene uncertain. Trimming shortened V by 3 bases and J by 6 bases, and 6 bases separated the two germline ends. This CDR3 spans 12 amino acids. Germline loops: CDR1 LNHDA, CDR2 SQIVND (reference sequence). CDR3 bases: TGTGCCAGTAGTATGTTCGGTCAGCCCCAGCATTTT. Its protein product is CASSMFGQPQHF.

Sample share makes this clonotype medium-sized. The chain recombines TRBV6-5 with TRBJ1-4; D is ambiguous. V lost 5 bases and J lost 0, with 4 bases in between. CDR1 and CDR2 from the germline V gene are MNHEY and SVGAGI. The CDR3 covers 13 residues. This CDR3 is CASSVATNEKLFF. Here the CDR3 DNA reads TGTGCCAGCAGTGTTGCAACTAATGAAAAACTGTTTTTT.

In this sample, this clonotype is medium-sized. The chain couples TRBV19 to TRBJ1-6; 9 bases agree with TRBD1. The J segment lost 9 bases and the V segment lost 2 bases, leaving 8 bases of the junction unmatched. The CDR3 length is 16 residues. The germline gives CDR1 LNHDA, CDR2 SQIVND (reference sequence). The CDR3 sequence: CASSIKSGTGSSPLHF. In nucleotides, the CDR3 is TGTGCCAGTAGTATAAAATCCGGGACAGGGAGTTCACCCCTCCACTTT.

Many counts were recorded for this clonotype. The chain combines TRBV12-3 or TRBV12-4 with TRBJ1-3, with unresolved D. The length of the CDR3 is 12 residues. V was trimmed by 5 bases and J by 4 bases, leaving 6 bases between them. CDR3 nucleotides: TGTGCCAGCAGTCACGGCGGAAACACCATATATTTT. Amino acids: CASSHGGNTIYF.